This T cell receptor (beta chain) was sequenced during a study of regulatory T cells in long-lasting Graves disease. Study at large: Antithyroid drug exposure in newly diagnosed Graves' patients had lasted under 3 months. Whole-study results and caveats: When disease was persistent, TRBV28, TRBJ1-2 and TRBJ2-5 were the favored segments.

This clonotype was seen more than once but under ten times. Its antigen is undetermined. The CDR3 loop spans 14 amino acids. The V end was cut by 0 bases, the J end by 7 bases, with 9 bases between. The germline V gene encodes CDR1 KGHSH and CDR2 LQKENI. The time point: newly diagnosed GD, antithyroid drugs for less than 3 months. RNA from PBMCs was the source of the TCR library. Those enrolled as patients came out of an endocrinology department in Xi'an, China. Peripheral blood, roughly 8.8 milliliters of it, was drawn into EDTA tubes. HTBI primers from iRepertoire and Arm-PCR of CDR3 regions yielded the TCR beta libraries. Each CDR3 protein gets one entry after TCRdb re-called the multiplex PCR reads with MiXCR. The sample consists of roughly 610,000 distinct CDR3 sequences, 16% of them appearing once. This same sample was also part of a study on T cells in Graves' hyperthyroidism and ophthalmopathy.

This receptor was taken from a woman younger than 45 with Graves disease. The sequenced sample was peripheral blood mononuclear cells (PBMCs), obtained at new diagnosis, from a patient treated with antithyroid drugs. J is TRBJ1-4 and V is TRBV18; D uncertain. The CDR3 loop is CASSPPFAVEKLFF. The CDR3 bases are TGTGCCAGCTCACCACCCTTTGCAGTTGAAAAACTGTTTTTT.